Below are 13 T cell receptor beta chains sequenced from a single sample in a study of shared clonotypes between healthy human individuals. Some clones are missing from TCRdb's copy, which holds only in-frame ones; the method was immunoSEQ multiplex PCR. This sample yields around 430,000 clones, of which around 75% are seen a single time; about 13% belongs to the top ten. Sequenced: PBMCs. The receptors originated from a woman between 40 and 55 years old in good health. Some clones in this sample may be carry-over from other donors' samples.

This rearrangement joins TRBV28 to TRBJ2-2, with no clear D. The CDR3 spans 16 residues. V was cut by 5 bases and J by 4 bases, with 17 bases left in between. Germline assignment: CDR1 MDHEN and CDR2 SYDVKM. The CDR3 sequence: CASSPPTGRTTGELFF. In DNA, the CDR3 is TGTGCCAGCAGTCCCCCCACCGGTAGGACCACCGGGGAGCTGTTTTTT.

The CDR3 protein is CASKPGLGTYEQYF. The CDR3 region has the DNA TGTGCCAGCAAACCGGGACTGGGGACCTACGAGCAGTACTTC. The chain has TRBV6-6 and TRBJ2-7; D perhaps matches TRBD2 (6 bases). In germline, CDR1 is MNHNY, CDR2 SVGAGI (reference sequence). This CDR3 is built from 14 residues. Trimming left V 7 bases short and J 2 bases short, with 15 bases between.

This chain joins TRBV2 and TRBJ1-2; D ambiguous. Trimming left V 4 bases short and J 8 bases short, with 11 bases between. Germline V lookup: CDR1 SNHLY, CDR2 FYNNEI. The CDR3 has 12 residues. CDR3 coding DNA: TGTGCCAGCAGTGCAGAAGGGAGAGGCTACACCTTC. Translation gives CASSAEGRGYTF.

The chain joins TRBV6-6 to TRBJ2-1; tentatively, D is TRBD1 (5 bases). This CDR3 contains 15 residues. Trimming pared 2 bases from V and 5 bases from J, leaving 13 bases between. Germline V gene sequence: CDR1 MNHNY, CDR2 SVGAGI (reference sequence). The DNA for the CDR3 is TGTGCCAGCAGTTACGGAACAGGAGAGAACAATGAGCAGTTCTTC. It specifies CASSYGTGENNEQFF.

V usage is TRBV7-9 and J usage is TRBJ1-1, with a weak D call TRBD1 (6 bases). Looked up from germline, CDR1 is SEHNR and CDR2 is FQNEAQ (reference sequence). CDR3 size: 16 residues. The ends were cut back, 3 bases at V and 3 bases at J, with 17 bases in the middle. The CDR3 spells CASSLGEGVTDTEAFF. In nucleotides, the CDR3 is TGTGCCAGCAGCTTGGGGGAGGGGGTCACCGACACTGAAGCTTTCTTT.

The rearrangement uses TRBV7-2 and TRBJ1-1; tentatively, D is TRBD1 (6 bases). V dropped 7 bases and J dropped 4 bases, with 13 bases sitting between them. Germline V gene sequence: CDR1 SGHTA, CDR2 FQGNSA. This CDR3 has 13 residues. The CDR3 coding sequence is TGTGCCAGCATCCTTCAAGGGGGCACTGAAGCTTTCTTT. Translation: CASILQGGTEAFF.

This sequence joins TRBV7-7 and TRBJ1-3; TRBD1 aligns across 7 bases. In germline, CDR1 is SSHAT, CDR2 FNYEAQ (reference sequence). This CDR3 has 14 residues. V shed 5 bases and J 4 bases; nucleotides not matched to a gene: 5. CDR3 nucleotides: TGTGCCAGCAGCCCAACAGGGGAAGGAAACACCATATATTTT. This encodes CASSPTGEGNTIYF.

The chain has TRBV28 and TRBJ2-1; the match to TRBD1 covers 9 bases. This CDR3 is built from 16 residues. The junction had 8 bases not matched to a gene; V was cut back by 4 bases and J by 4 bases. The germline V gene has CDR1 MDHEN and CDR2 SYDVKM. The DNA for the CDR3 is TGTGCCAGCAGTTCCCGCGGGACAGGGATGTACAATGAGCAGTTCTTC. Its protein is CASSSRGTGMYNEQFF.

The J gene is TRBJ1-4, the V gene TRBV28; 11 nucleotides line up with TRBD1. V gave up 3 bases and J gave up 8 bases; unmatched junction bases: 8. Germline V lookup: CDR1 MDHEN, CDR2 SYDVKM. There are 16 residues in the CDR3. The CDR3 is CASSLGQGVVREKLFF. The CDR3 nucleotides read TGTGCCAGCAGTTTGGGACAGGGGGTAGTAAGGGAAAAACTGTTTTTT.

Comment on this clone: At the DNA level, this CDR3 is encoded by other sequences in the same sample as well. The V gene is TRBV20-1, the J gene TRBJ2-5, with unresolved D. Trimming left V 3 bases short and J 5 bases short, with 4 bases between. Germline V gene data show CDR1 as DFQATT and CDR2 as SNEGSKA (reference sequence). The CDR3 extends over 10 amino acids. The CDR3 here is CSASGETQYF. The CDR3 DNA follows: TGCAGTGCTAGCGGCGAGACCCAGTACTTC.

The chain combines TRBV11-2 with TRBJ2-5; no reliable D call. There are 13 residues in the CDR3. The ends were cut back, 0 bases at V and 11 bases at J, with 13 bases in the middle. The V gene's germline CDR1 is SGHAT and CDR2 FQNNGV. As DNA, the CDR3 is TGTGCCAGCAGCTTAGATTTCCCGGCGGAGCAGTACTTC. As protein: CASSLDFPAEQYF.

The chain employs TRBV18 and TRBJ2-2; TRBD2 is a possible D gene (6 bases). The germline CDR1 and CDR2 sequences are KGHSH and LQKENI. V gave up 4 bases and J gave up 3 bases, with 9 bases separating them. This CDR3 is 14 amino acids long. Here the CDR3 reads CASSLSGDTGELFF. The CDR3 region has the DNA TGTGCCAGCTCACTTAGCGGAGACACCGGGGAGCTGTTTTTT. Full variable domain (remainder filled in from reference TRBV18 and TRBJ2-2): NAGVMQNPRHLVRRRGQEARLRCSPMKGHSHVYWYRQLPEEGLKFMVYLQKENIIDESGMPKERFSAEFPKEGPSILRIQQVVRGDSAAYFCASSLSGDTGELFFGEGSRLTVL.

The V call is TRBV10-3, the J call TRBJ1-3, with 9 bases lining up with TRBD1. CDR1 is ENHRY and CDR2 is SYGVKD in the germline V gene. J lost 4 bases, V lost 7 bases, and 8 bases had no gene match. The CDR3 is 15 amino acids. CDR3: CAINQQGAMGNTIYF. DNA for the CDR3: TGTGCCATCAACCAACAGGGGGCGATGGGAAACACCATATATTTT.